The next 18 T cell receptor beta chains were all read from a single sample in a study of blood T cell repertoires in COVID-19. Method: immunoSEQ multiplex PCR; TCRdb's copy keeps in-frame clones and lacks some. The data show approximately 82,000 clones, around 81% seen once. Sequencing was carried out using peripheral blood. The receptors were sampled from a woman between 70 and 85 years old with active or convalescent COVID-19.

The rearrangement uses TRBV28 and TRBJ1-2; 8 nucleotides line up with TRBD1. Germline CDR1 and CDR2: MDHEN and SYDVKM. V gave up 1 base and J gave up 3 bases; unmatched junction bases: 4. The CDR3 contains 15 residues. As DNA, the CDR3 is TGTGCCAGCAGTTTATACAGGGGGAGCGACTATGGCTACACCTTC. Its protein is CASSLYRGSDYGYTF.

This clone has only one observation. The rearrangement uses TRBV6-6 and TRBJ2-5, with 14 bases that match TRBD2. CDR1 and CDR2 from the germline V gene are MNHNY and SVGAGI (reference sequence). The CDR3 has 15 residues. J was trimmed by 5 bases and V by 6 bases; bases with no gene match: 5. CDR3 coding DNA: TGTGCCAGCAGCCGACTAGCGGGGGGGCTGGAGACCCAGTACTTC. Protein: CASSRLAGGLETQYF.

This chain links TRBV12-3 or TRBV12-4 with TRBJ1-1; tentatively, D is TRBD1 (5 bases). V was cut by 11 bases and J by 0 bases, with 13 bases left in between. CDR3 length: 13 residues. The CDR3 sequence is CAGGEGVNTEAFF. The CDR3 DNA reads as TGTGCCGGGGGGGAGGGCGTGAACACTGAAGCTTTCTTT.

The chain combines TRBV7-2 with TRBJ2-2; D might be TRBD1 (6 bases). Trimming removed 4 bases at V and 3 bases at J, with 9 bases between. CDR1 is SGHTA and CDR2 is FQGNSA in the germline V gene. The CDR3 extends over 14 amino acids. Here the CDR3 reads CASSSQGYTGELFF. The CDR3 DNA reads as TGTGCCAGCAGCTCACAGGGTTACACCGGGGAGCTGTTTTTT.

J is TRBJ2-3 and V is TRBV3-1 (or the pseudogene TRBV3-2); D may be TRBD2 (6 bases). Germline CDR1 and CDR2: LGHDT and YNNKEL (reference sequence). CDR3 length equals 15 residues. V lost 0 bases and J lost 6, with 13 bases in between. The CDR3 spells CASSQEGGRPDTQYF. CDR3 nucleotides: TGTGCCAGCAGCCAAGAGGGTGGGAGGCCGGATACGCAGTATTTT.

This sequence joins TRBV6-5 and TRBJ1-1; TRBD1 matches at 7 bases. CDR3 length equals 14 residues. The J segment lost 6 bases and the V segment lost 0 bases, leaving 4 bases of the junction unmatched. Germline loops: CDR1 MNHEY, CDR2 SVGAGI. The CDR3 DNA follows: TGTGCCAGCAGTTACTCCGACAGGGTCGCTGAAGCTTTCTTT. Amino acids: CASSYSDRVAEAFF.

V and J are TRBV6-5 and TRBJ2-7; 9 bases align to TRBD1. There are 14 residues in the CDR3. J lost 6 bases, V lost 6 bases, and 9 bases had no gene match. Germline V lookup: CDR1 MNHEY, CDR2 SVGAGI. In DNA, the CDR3 is TGTGCCAGCAGCGGGACAGGGAGGGAAGGCGAGCAGTACTTC. Protein sequence: CASSGTGREGEQYF.

V is TRBV5-6 and J is TRBJ1-5; 9 bases match TRBD1. Germline CDR1 SGHDT, CDR2 YYEEEE. The CDR3 extends over 16 amino acids. The V segment lost 1 base and the J segment 4 bases; nucleotides outside the gene matches: 6. The CDR3 reads CASSLSGQGLNQPQHF. The CDR3 region has the DNA TGTGCCAGCAGCTTGTCTGGACAGGGGCTAAATCAGCCCCAGCATTTT.

The chain combines TRBV28 with TRBJ1-2, with D perhaps matching TRBD1 (5 bases). Germline V lookup: CDR1 MDHEN, CDR2 SYDVKM. The CDR3 sequence is 12 residues long. V was trimmed by 2 bases and J by 8 bases, leaving 9 bases between them. Here the CDR3 DNA reads TGTGCCAGCAGTTTACTAGGGGTAGGCTACACCTTC. Its translation: CASSLLGVGYTF.

This clone was observed a few times. DNA of the CDR3: TGCGCCAGCAGCCCAACGCCCCCCGGGACAGGGGGCTCCTATGGCTACACCTTC. Protein product: CASSPTPPGTGGSYGYTF. V usage is TRBV5-1 and J usage is TRBJ1-2; TRBD1 aligns across 12 bases. The J segment lost 4 bases and the V segment lost 4 bases, leaving 14 bases of the junction unmatched. Germline V gene sequence: CDR1 SGHRS, CDR2 YFSETQ. There are 18 residues in the CDR3.

The CDR3 here is CATSRGQAGGQETQYF. The CDR3 bases are TGTGCCACCAGCAGAGGACAGGCGGGGGGGCAAGAGACCCAGTACTTC. The chain joins TRBV15 to TRBJ2-5; TRBD2 aligns across 9 bases. CDR3 length equals 16 residues. In germline, CDR1 is LNHNV, CDR2 YYDKDF (reference sequence). V dropped 1 base and J dropped 2; count of bases not matched to a gene: 5.

V is TRBV18 and J is TRBJ2-1; D gene unclear. This CDR3 contains 16 residues. The V end lost 6 bases, the J end lost 5 bases, and 20 bases lay between the germline ends. The germline V gene encodes CDR1 KGHSH and CDR2 LQKENI. The chain's CDR3 is CASSPQAGLPDNEQFF. CDR3 nucleotides: TGTGCCAGCTCGCCCCAGGCCGGTTTACCGGACAATGAGCAGTTCTTC.

The rearrangement joins TRBV11-3 to TRBJ2-2; D unclear. V lost 2 bases and J lost 1, with 14 bases in between. Germline CDR1 is SGHNT and CDR2 is YENEEA. CDR3 length equals 17 residues. The CDR3 protein is CASSLSFGKLNTGELFF. The CDR3 DNA follows: TGTGCCAGCAGCTTAAGTTTTGGCAAGTTGAACACCGGGGAGCTGTTTTTT. The full variable domain, rest sourced from reference TRBV11-3 and TRBJ2-2, is EAGVVQSPRYKIIEKKQPVAFWCNPISGHNTLYWYLQNLGQGPELLIRYENEEAVDDSQLPKDRFSAERLKGVDSTLKIQPAELGDSAVYLCASSLSFGKLNTGELFFGEGSRLTVL.

The V and J genes are TRBV5-1 and TRBJ1-1; D remains unclear. CDR1 SGHRS and CDR2 YFSETQ come from the germline V gene. The CDR3 sequence is 15 residues long. The V end was cut by 0 bases, the J end by 4 bases, with 13 bases between. As DNA, the CDR3 is TGCGCCAGCAGCTTGGAAGCCATTGCCCTCACTGAAGCTTTCTTT. This translates into CASSLEAIALTEAFF. The full variable domain, in which reference TRBV5-1 and TRBJ1-1 provide the parts outside the CDR3, is KAGVTQTPRYLIKTRGQQVTLSCSPISGHRSVSWYQQTPGQGLQFLFEYFSETQRNKGNFPGRFSGRQFSNSRSEMNVSTLELGDSALYLCASSLEAIALTEAFFGQGTRLTVV.

This sequence joins TRBV21-1 and TRBJ1-3; the table's D call, TRBD1, has no DNA check behind it. TRBV21-1 has pseudogene status. The CDR3 totals 15 residues. The CDR3 protein is CASSARTDFGNTIYF. In DNA form, the CDR3 reads TGTGCCAGCAGCGCAAGGACAGATTTCGGAAACACCATATATTTT.

In its sample, this clone was seen once. J is TRBJ2-5 and V is TRBV6-1; maybe TRBD2 (5 bases). The germline CDR1 and CDR2 sequences are MNHNS and SASEGT. CDR3 length: 14 amino acids. V was clipped by 2 bases and J by 8 bases, with 15 bases between them. The CDR3 sequence is CASSEYEGWVTQYF. The CDR3 DNA follows: TGTGCCAGCAGTGAATACGAGGGTTGGGTTACCCAGTACTTC.

The rearrangement joins TRBV6-2 or TRBV6-3 to TRBJ2-7, with 11 bases lining up with TRBD1. Trimming cost V 6 bases and J 2 bases; bases outside gene matches: 9. Germline values: CDR1 MNHEY, CDR2 SVGEGT. This CDR3 has 16 amino acids. The CDR3 DNA follows: TGTGCCAGCAGCCCCGGACAGGGGGCGAGGACCTACGAGCAGTACTTC. Its translation is CASSPGQGARTYEQYF.

The rearrangement joins TRBV5-1 to TRBJ2-1; D might be TRBD2 (6 bases). From germline, CDR1 is SGHRS and CDR2 YFSETQ. The CDR3 consists of 15 residues. V lost 6 bases, J lost 5 bases, and 18 bases lay in between. The CDR3 loop is CASTLEGQSDNEQFF. CDR3 sequence (DNA): TGCGCCAGCACCCTGGAGGGTCAGAGTGACAATGAGCAGTTCTTC. The whole variable domain, filled in from reference TRBV5-1 and TRBJ2-1, reads KAGVTQTPRYLIKTRGQQVTLSCSPISGHRSVSWYQQTPGQGLQFLFEYFSETQRNKGNFPGRFSGRQFSNSRSEMNVSTLELGDSALYLCASTLEGQSDNEQFFGPGTRLTVL.